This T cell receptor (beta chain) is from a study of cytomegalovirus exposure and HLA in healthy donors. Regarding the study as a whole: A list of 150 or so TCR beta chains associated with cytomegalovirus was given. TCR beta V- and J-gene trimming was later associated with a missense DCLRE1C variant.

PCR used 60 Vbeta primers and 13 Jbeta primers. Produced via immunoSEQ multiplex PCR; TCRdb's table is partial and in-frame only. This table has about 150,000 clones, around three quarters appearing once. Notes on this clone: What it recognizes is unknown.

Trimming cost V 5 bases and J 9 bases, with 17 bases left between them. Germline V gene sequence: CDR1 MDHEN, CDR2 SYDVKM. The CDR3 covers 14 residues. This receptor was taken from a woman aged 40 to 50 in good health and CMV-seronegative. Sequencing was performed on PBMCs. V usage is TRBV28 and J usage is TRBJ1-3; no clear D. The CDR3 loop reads CASSPPDHGGTIYF. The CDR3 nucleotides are TGTGCCAGCAGTCCGCCTGACCACGGAGGCACCATATATTTT.